This TCR beta chain was identified during a study of cytomegalovirus exposure and HLA in healthy donors. It was with 60 Vbeta and 13 Jbeta primers that the PCR ran. Method: immunoSEQ multiplex PCR; TCRdb's copy keeps in-frame clones and lacks some. The data show about 230,000 clones, roughly 84% seen once. This TCR derives from a girl aged 2-9 years in good health and CMV-seronegative. The sample comprised PBMCs.

CDR3 nucleotides: TGTGCCAGCAGCTTAACGGGGGGGCAACAAGAGACCCAGTACTTC. This sequence encodes CASSLTGGQQETQYF. The chain employs TRBV7-9 and TRBJ2-5; 8 nucleotides agree with TRBD2. CDR1 and CDR2 (germline): SEHNR, FQNEAQ (reference sequence). V shed 2 bases, J shed 2 bases, and the junction held 4 bases outside the gene matches. This CDR3 has 15 amino acids.